This record looks at one TCR beta chain sequence and its context. The target antigen is unknown. Primers used in a second PCR of about 7 to 12 cycles were a sample-barcoded 5' primer and a J-beta primer mix. TCRdb itself ran the 5' RACE reads through MiXCR, one entry per CDR3 protein. Of about 1.6 million distinct CDR3 sequences in the sample, about 35% were seen once. Staff drew around 10 milliliters of peripheral blood from each donor. This CDR3 is built from 14 residues. The V and J ends lost 4 bases and 3 bases respectively, with 13 bases between them. Per the germline V gene, CDR1 is SGHRS and CDR2 is YFSETQ. These data belong to a study of blood T cells in healthy people across ages. Study conclusions and caveats: Per million T cells, TCR beta diversity dropped about linearly as age rose.

This chain connects TRBV5-1 to TRBJ1-2, with a weak D call TRBD1 (5 bases). The sample comprised blood. The source is a woman aged 25 to 39 in good health. The CDR3, as DNA: TGCGCCAGCAGCATATCCGGGACGGACTATGGCTACACCTTC. Translation gives CASSISGTDYGYTF. Full variable domain (outside the CDR3, taken from reference TRBV5-1 and TRBJ1-2): KAGVTQTPRYLIKTRGQQVTLSCSPISGHRSVSWYQQTPGQGLQFLFEYFSETQRNKGNFPGRFSGRQFSNSRSEMNVSTLELGDSALYLCASSISGTDYGYTFGSGTRLTVV.